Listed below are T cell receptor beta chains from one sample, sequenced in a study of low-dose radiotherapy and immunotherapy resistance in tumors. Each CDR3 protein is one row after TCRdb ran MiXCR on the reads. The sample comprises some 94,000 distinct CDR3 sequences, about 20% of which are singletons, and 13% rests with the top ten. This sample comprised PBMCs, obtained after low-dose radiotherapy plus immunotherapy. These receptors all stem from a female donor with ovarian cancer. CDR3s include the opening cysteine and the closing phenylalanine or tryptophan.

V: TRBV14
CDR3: CASSPGTGGSYNEQFF

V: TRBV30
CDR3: CACTAGASTETQYF

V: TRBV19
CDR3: CASSRGTGGDNIQYF

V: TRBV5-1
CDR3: CASSSSGRVTDTQYF

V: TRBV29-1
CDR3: CSVVGVPGANVLTF

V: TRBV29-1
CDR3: CSGRATSAKETQYF

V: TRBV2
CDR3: CASSSGPGTYNEQFF

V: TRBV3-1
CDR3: CASSQSRNTGELFF

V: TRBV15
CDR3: CATSRRTGGLTNEKLFF

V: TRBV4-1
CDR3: CASSQVDRGTDTQYF

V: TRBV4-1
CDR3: CASSQEERQILAKNIQYF